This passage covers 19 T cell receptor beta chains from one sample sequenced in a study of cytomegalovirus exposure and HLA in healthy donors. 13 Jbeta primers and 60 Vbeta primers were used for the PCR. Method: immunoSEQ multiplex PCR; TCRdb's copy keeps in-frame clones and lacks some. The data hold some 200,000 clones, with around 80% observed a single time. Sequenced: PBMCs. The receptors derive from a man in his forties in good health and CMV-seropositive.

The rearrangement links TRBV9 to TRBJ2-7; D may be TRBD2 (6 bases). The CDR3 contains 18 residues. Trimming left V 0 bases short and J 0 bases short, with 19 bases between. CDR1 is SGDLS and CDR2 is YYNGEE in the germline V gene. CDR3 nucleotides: TGTGCCAGCAGCGTAGATGCTCTGGGCGGGGTTCTCTCCTACGAGCAGTACTTC. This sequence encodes CASSVDALGGVLSYEQYF.

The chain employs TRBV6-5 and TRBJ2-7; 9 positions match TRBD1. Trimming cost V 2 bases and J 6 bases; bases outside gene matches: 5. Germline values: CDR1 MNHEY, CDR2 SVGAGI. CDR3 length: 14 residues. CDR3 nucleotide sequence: TGTGCCAGCAGTTACGGGGACAGGGTGGGCGAGCAGTACTTC. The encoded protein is CASSYGDRVGEQYF.

The CDR3 nucleotides read TGTGCCAGCAGCTTAGGGTACTCCCGACAAGAGACCCAGTACTTC. Translated: CASSLGYSRQETQYF. This rearrangement joins TRBV7-6 to TRBJ2-5; no clear D gene. The CDR3 is made up of 15 amino acids. The germline V gene has CDR1 SGHVS and CDR2 FNYEAQ. The V end lost 1 base, the J end lost 2 bases, and 11 bases lay between the germline ends.

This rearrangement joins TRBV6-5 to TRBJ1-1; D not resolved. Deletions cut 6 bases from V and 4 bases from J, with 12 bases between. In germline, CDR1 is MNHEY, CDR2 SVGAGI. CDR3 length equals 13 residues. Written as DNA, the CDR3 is TGTGCCAGCAGGGTGGACGGGATCACTGAAGCTTTCTTT. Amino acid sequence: CASRVDGITEAFF.

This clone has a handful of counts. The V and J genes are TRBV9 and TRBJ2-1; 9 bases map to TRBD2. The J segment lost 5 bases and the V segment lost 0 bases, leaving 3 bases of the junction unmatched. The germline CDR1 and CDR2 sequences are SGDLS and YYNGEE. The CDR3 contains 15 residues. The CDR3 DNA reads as TGTGCCAGCAGCGTAGGTAGCGGGGGTCACAATGAGCAGTTCTTC. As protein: CASSVGSGGHNEQFF.

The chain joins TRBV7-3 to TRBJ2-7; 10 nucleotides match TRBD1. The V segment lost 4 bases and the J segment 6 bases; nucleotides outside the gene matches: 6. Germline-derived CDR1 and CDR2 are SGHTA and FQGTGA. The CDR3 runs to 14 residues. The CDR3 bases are TGTGCCAGCAGCTCCGGGACAGGGGTTCCCGAGCAGTACTTC. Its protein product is CASSSGTGVPEQYF.

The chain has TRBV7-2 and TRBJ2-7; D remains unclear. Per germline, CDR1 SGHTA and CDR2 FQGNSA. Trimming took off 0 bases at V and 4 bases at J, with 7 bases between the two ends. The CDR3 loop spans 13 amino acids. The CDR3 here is CASSLARIYEQYF. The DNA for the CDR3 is TGTGCCAGCAGCTTAGCGCGGATATACGAGCAGTACTTC.

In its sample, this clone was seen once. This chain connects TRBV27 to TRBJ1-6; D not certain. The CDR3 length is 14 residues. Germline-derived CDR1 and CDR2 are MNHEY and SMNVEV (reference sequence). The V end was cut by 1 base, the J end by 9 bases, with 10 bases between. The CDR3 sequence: CASSLLSRFSPLHF. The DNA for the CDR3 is TGTGCCAGCAGTTTATTATCCAGATTTTCACCCCTCCACTTT.

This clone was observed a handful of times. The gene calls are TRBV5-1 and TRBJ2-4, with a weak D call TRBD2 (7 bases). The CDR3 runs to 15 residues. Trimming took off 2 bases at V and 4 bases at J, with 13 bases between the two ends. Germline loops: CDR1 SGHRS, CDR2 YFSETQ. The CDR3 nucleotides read TGCGCCAGCAGCTTAGGCGGGGGCTATAAAAACATTCAGTACTTC. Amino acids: CASSLGGGYKNIQYF.

This CDR3 reads CASSQETSGGVATDTQYF. The CDR3 region has the DNA TGTGCCAGCAGCCAAGAAACTAGCGGGGGGGTGGCGACAGATACGCAGTATTTT. V gene TRBV4-2 combines with J gene TRBJ2-3; 13 bases are shared with TRBD2. The germline V gene has CDR1 LGHNA and CDR2 YNFKEQ. CDR3 length: 18 amino acids. The trim removed 0 bases at V and 3 bases at J, leaving 6 bases unmatched.

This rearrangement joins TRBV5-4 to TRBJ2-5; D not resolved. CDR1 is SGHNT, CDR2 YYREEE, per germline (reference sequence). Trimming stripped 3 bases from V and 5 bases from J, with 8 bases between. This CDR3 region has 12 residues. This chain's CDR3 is CASSWRAETQYF. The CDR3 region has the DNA TGTGCCAGCAGCTGGCGAGCGGAGACCCAGTACTTC.

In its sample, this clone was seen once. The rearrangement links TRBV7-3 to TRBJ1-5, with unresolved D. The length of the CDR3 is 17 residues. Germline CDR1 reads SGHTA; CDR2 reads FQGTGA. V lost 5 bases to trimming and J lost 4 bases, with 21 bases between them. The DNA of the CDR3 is TGTGCCAGCAGCCGACCGGAGCCAGCCCGCCTGAATCAGCCCCAGCATTTT. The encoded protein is CASSRPEPARLNQPQHF.

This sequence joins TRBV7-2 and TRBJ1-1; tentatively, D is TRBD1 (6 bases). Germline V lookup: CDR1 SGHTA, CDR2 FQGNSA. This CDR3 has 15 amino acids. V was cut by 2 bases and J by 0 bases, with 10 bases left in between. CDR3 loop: CASSLSKGVNTEAFF. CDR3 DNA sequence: TGTGCCAGCAGCTTATCGAAGGGGGTGAACACTGAAGCTTTCTTT.

CDR3 residues: CASSTGTGGGYGYTF. The CDR3 nucleotides read TGCGCCAGCAGCACAGGGACAGGGGGCGGCTATGGCTACACCTTC. V is TRBV5-1 and J is TRBJ1-2, with TRBD1 identical over 12 bases. Trimming took 4 bases from V and 4 from J; bases not matched to a gene: 5. The CDR3 totals 15 residues. Germline CDR1 reads SGHRS; CDR2 reads YFSETQ.

The CDR3 DNA reads TGTGCCAGCAGTGAACAGGGTGACCAGCCCCAGCATTTT. Encoded protein: CASSEQGDQPQHF. The J gene is TRBJ1-5, the V gene TRBV25-1, with D possibly being TRBD1 (5 bases). Trimming removed 2 bases at V and 7 bases at J, with 9 bases between. The CDR3 is 13 amino acids. Germline V lookup: CDR1 MGHDK, CDR2 SYGVNS.

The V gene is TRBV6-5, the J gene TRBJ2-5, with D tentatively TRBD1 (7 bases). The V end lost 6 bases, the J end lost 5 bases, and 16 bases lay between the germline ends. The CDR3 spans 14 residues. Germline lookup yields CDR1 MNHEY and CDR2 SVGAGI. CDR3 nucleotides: TGTGCCAGCAGATTAGACAGGGCGGGGGAGACCCAGTACTTC. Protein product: CASRLDRAGETQYF.

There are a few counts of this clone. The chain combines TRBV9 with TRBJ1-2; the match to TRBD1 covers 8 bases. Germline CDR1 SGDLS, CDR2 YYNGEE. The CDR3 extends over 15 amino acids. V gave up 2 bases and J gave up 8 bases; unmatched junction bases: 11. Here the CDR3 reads CASSVRGLPYQGYTF. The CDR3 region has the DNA TGTGCCAGCAGCGTCAGGGGGCTACCGTATCAGGGCTACACCTTC.

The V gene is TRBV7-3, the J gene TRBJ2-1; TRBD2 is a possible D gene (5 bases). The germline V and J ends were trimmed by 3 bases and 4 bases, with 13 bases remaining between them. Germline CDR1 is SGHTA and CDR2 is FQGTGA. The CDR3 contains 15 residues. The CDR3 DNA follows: TGTGCCAGCAGCTTCGGGGTGGGCCTTTACAATGAGCAGTTCTTC. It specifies CASSFGVGLYNEQFF.

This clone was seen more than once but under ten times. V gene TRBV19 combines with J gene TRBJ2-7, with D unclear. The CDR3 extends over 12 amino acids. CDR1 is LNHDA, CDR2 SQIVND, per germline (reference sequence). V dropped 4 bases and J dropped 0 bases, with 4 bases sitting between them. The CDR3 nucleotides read TGTGCCAGTAGTAGGAGCTCCTACGAGCAGTACTTC. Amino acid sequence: CASSRSSYEQYF.